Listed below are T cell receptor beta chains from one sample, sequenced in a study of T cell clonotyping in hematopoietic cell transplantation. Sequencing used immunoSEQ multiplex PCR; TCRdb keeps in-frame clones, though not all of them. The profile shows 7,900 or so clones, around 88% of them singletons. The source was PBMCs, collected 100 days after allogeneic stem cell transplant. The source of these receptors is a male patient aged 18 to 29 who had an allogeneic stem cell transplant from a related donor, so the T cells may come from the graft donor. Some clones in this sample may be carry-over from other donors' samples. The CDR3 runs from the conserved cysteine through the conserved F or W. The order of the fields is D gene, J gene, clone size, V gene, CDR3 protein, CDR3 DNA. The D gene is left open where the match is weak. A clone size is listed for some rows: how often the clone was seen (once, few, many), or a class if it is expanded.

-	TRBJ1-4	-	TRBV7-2	CASSPFSGADNEKLFF	TGTGCCAGCAGCCCTTTCTCAGGGGCGGATAATGAAAAACTGTTTTTT
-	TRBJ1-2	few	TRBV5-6	CASSSRGGYGYTF	TGTGCCAGCAGCTCCAGGGGAGGATATGGCTACACCTTC
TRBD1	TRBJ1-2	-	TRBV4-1	CASSQDPPGFRDRSRGYTF	TGCGCCAGCAGCCAAGATCCCCCCGGTTTTAGGGACAGATCTAGAGGCTACACCTTC
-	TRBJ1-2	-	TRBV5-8	CASSLVPVRTSYF	TGTGCCAGCAGCTTGGTACCAGTTCGGACTTCCTACTTC
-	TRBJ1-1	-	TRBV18	CASSGDHTEAFF	TGTGCCAGCTCGGGGGACCACACTGAAGCTTTCTTT
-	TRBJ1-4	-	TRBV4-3	CASSQSGGNEKLFF	TGCGCCAGCAGCCAGAGTGGGGGTAATGAAAAACTGTTTTTT
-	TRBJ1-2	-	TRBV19	CASTPSQVNYGYTF	TGTGCCAGTACCCCCAGTCAGGTCAACTATGGCTACACCTTC
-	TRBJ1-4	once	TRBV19	CASSILDSGEKLFF	TGTGCCAGTAGTATACTTGACAGTGGTGAAAAACTGTTTTTT
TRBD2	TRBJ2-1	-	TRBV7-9	CASSSRTSGRRREQFF	TGTGCCAGCAGCTCCCGGACTAGCGGGAGGCGCCGGGAGCAGTTCTTC
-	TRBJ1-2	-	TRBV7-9	CASSLMAFNYGYTF	TGTGCCAGCAGCTTAATGGCCTTTAACTATGGCTACACCTTC
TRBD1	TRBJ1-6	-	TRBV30	CAWSFEYRGIRGSPLHF	TGTGCCTGGAGTTTCGAATACAGGGGGATACGTGGTTCACCCCTCCACTTT
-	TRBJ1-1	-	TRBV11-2	CASSFQGLNTEAFF	TGTGCCAGCAGCTTTCAGGGATTGAACACTGAAGCTTTCTTT
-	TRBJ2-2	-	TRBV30	CAWSSRNTGELFF	TGTGCCTGGAGTAGTAGGAACACCGGGGAGCTGTTTTTT
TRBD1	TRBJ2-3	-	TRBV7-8	CASIPGTVRGTDTQYF	TGTGCCAGCATCCCCGGGACAGTTAGGGGCACAGATACGCAGTATTTT
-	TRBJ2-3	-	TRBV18	CASSPDYLSTDTQYF	TGTGCCAGCTCACCAGATTACCTTTCCACAGATACGCAGTATTTT
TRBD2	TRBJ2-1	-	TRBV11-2	CASSTRLAALYNEQFF	TGTGCCAGCAGCACGCGACTAGCCGCCCTCTACAATGAGCAGTTCTTC
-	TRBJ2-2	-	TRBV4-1	CASSQDWSTVSANTGELFF	TGCGCCAGCAGCCAAGATTGGTCGACCGTCTCTGCGAACACCGGGGAGCTGTTTTTT
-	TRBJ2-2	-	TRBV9	CASSSREFTGELFF	TGTGCCAGCAGCTCGAGGGAGTTCACCGGGGAGCTGTTTTTT
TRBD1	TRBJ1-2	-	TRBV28	CASSFRGLHYGYTF	TGTGCCAGCAGTTTCAGGGGGCTCCACTATGGCTACACCTTC
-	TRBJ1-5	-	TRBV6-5	CASKSPQVHQPQHF	TGTGCCAGCAAGAGCCCTCAAGTCCATCAGCCCCAGCATTTT
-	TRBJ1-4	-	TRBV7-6	CASSLAGGLTNEKLFF	TGTGCCAGCAGCTTAGCGGGGGGGCTGACTAATGAAAAACTGTTTTTT
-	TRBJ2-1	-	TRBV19	CASSPAGNEQFF	TGTGCCAGTAGTCCGGCGGGGAATGAGCAGTTCTTC
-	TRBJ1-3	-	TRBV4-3	CASSQNSGNTIYF	TGCGCCAGCAGCCAAAACTCTGGAAACACCATATATTTT
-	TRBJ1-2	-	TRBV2	CASSEALSGAPYGYTF	TGTGCCAGCAGTGAAGCGCTTTCGGGGGCCCCCTATGGCTACACCTTC
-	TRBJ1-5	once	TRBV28	CASSYISRNQPQHF	TGTGCCAGCAGTTACATCTCTCGCAATCAGCCCCAGCATTTT
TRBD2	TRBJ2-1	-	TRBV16	CASSQFGRREGDNEQFF	TGTGCCAGCAGCCAATTTGGACGGCGGGAGGGTGACAATGAGCAGTTCTTC
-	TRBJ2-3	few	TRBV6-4	CASSDEAGRDTQYF	TGTGCCAGCAGTGACGAGGCAGGGAGAGATACGCAGTATTTT
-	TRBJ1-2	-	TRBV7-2	CASSFTRNYGYTF	TGTGCCAGCAGCTTTACGCGGAACTATGGCTACACCTTC
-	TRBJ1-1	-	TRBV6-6	CASTPRAHSTEAFF	TGTGCCAGCACCCCCCGGGCCCACAGCACTGAAGCTTTCTTT
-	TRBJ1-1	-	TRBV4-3	CASSQNRDANTEAFF	TGCGCCAGCAGCCAAAACCGGGACGCTAACACTGAAGCTTTCTTT
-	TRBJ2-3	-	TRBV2	CASSERLGGIRDTQYF	TGTGCCAGCAGTGAGAGACTAGGGGGGATTAGAGATACGCAGTATTTT
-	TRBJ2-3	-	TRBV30	CAWGLGGQSTDTQYF	TGTGCCTGGGGCCTCGGGGGTCAGAGCACAGATACGCAGTATTTT